This T cell receptor (beta chain) derives from a study of blood T cell repertoires in COVID-19. Study information: From the United States, Italy and Spain came samples of acute and convalescent COVID-19.

Only in-frame clones appear in the TCRdb table, and some are missing; sequencing was by immunoSEQ multiplex PCR. Of 130,000 to 150,000 clones in the sample, 80% to 90% were seen once. Germline V gene data show CDR1 as KGHSH and CDR2 as LQKENI. The trim removed 2 bases at V and 1 base at J, leaving 4 bases unmatched. This CDR3 comprises 15 residues. The sample consisted of peripheral blood. This chain uses TRBV18 with TRBJ2-5; 7 bases are a match to TRBD1. This TCR was sampled from a human donor in a cohort sampled during active COVID-19. The DNA for the CDR3 is TGTGCCAGCTCACCAAGGGGGCCCCCCCAAGAGACCCAGTACTTC. This codes for CASSPRGPPQETQYF.